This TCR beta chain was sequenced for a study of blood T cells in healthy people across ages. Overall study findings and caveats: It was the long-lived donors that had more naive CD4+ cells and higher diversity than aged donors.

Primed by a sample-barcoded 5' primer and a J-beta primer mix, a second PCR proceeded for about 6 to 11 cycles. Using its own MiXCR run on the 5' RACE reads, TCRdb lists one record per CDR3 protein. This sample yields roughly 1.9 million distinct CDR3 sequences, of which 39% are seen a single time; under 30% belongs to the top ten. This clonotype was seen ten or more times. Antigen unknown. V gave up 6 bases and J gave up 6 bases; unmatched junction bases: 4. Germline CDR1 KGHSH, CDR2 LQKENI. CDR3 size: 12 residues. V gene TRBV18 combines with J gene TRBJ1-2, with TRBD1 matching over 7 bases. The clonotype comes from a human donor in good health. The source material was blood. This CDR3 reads CASSAGGHGYTF. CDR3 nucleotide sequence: TGTGCCAGCTCGGCAGGGGGTCATGGCTACACCTTC.